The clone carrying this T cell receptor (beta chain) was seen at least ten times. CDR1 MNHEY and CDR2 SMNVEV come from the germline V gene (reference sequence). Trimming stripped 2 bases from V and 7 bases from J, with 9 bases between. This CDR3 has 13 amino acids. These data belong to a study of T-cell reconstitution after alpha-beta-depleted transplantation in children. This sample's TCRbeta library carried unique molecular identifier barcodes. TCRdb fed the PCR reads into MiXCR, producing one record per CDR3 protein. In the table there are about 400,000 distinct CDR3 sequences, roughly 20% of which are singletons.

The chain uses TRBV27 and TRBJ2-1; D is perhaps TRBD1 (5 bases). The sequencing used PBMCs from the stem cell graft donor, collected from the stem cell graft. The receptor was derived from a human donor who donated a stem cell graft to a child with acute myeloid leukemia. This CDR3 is CASSLRGFNEQFF. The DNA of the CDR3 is TGTGCCAGCAGTTTAAGGGGTTTTAATGAGCAGTTCTTC.